Ten or more counts support the clone carrying this TCR beta chain. This CDR3 is built from 13 residues. The V gene lost 5 bases and the J gene lost 7 bases, with 14 bases spanning the gap. This entry belongs to a study of blood T cell repertoires in COVID-19. Study details: Spain, Italy and the United States supplied samples that represented acute and convalescent COVID-19. Nucleic acid was either cDNA or gDNA, and it came from T cells, B-cell-depleted T cells, or PBMCs.

Original handling: Counts of nucleated cells, estimated from reference gene primer amplification, were obtained. Profiling relied on immunoSEQ multiplex PCR, and the TCRdb table lists in-frame clones only, not all of them. V and J calls and clone size are copied from that table; D and trimming were computed from the DNA. Among hundreds of thousands of clones, approximately 81% were seen once, and the ten largest hold around 3.3%. Sequenced sample: peripheral blood. V is TRBV12-3 or TRBV12-4 and J is TRBJ1-1, with D uncertain. This sequence originates from a woman aged 80 or older with acute or convalescent COVID-19. Here the CDR3 reads CASSPGPGSEAFF. In DNA form, the CDR3 reads TGTGCCAGCAGTCCCGGGCCGGGAAGTGAAGCTTTCTTT.